A single sample gave rise to the 8 T cell receptor beta chains below, sequenced in a study of blood T cell repertoires in COVID-19. TCRdb's copy holds only in-frame clones and misses some; the assay was immunoSEQ multiplex PCR. The repertoire includes fewer than 200,000 clones, about 85% of them detected once, and about 5.6% sits in the top ten. Sequenced input: peripheral blood. The receptors stem from a woman in her 50s with COVID-19, enrolled during active disease.

Concerning this clone: The identical CDR3 is also encoded by other nucleotide sequences in the sample. The chain carries TRBV18 and TRBJ1-2, with TRBD1 matching 8 bases. Germline CDR1 is KGHSH and CDR2 is LQKENI. Trimming removed 2 bases from V and 4 bases from J; junction bases left unmatched: 0. The CDR3 consists of 13 residues. The CDR3 sequence: CASSPDRGYGYTF. In nucleotides, the CDR3 is TGTGCCAGCTCACCAGACAGGGGCTATGGCTACACCTTC.

The chain combines TRBV10-2 with TRBJ1-1; maybe TRBD1 (5 bases). Germline assignment: CDR1 WSHSY and CDR2 SAAADI. The CDR3 is made up of 13 amino acids. V was trimmed by 2 bases and J by 1 base, leaving 5 bases between them. As DNA, the CDR3 is TGCGCCAGCAGTGAGCAGGGGAACACTGAAGCTTTCTTT. Encoded protein: CASSEQGNTEAFF.

This sequence joins TRBV2 and TRBJ1-1; D gene ambiguous. The CDR3 is made up of 13 amino acids. Germline V lookup: CDR1 SNHLY, CDR2 FYNNEI. The germline V and J ends were trimmed by 8 bases and 3 bases, with 13 bases remaining between them. The CDR3 is CASFLQEDTEAFF. DNA of the CDR3: TGTGCCAGCTTTTTGCAGGAGGACACTGAAGCTTTCTTT.

The J gene is TRBJ2-2, the V gene TRBV19; 9 bases map to TRBD1. The V segment lost 4 bases and the J segment 6 bases; nucleotides outside the gene matches: 3. Germline V gene sequence: CDR1 LNHDA, CDR2 SQIVND (reference sequence). The CDR3 contains 14 residues. CDR3 loop: CASSTGQGPGELFF. The CDR3 nucleotides read TGTGCCAGTAGTACGGGACAGGGTCCCGGGGAGCTGTTTTTT.

The rearrangement joins TRBV29-1 to TRBJ1-1; D is possibly TRBD1 (6 bases). CDR1 is SQVTM and CDR2 is ANQGSEA in the germline V gene. The CDR3 runs to 13 residues. V was shortened by 4 bases and J by 1 base, with 10 bases between the two germline ends. The CDR3 is CSVGGHPNTEAFF. CDR3 bases: TGCAGCGTTGGGGGACACCCGAACACTGAAGCTTTCTTT.

The chain has TRBV27 and TRBJ2-7, with a possible D match to TRBD1 (5 bases). Deletions cut 2 bases from V and 3 bases from J, with 14 bases between. The germline V gene has CDR1 MNHEY and CDR2 SMNVEV (reference sequence). This CDR3 spans 15 amino acids. CDR3 in amino acids: CASSLLARANYEQYF. The CDR3 DNA sequence: TGTGCCAGCAGTTTACTTGCCAGGGCAAACTACGAGCAGTACTTC.

The chain employs TRBV6-1 and TRBJ1-2; D call uncertain. Germline CDR1 is MNHNS and CDR2 is SASEGT. The ends were cut back, 3 bases at V and 0 bases at J, with 14 bases in the middle. The CDR3 contains 16 residues. Here the CDR3 DNA reads TGTGCCAGCAGTGAGCAAGGGAGGCCGACTAACTATGGCTACACCTTC. It encodes CASSEQGRPTNYGYTF.

The chain links TRBV9 to TRBJ2-7, with TRBD2 as a possible D gene (5 bases). V dropped 0 bases and J dropped 1 base, with 8 bases sitting between them. CDR3 length: 14 residues. Per the germline V gene, CDR1 is SGDLS and CDR2 is YYNGEE. The CDR3 region is CASSVEGSSYEQYF. In DNA form, the CDR3 reads TGTGCCAGCAGCGTAGAAGGGAGTTCCTACGAGCAGTACTTC. The whole variable domain, remainder taken from reference TRBV9 and TRBJ2-7, is DSGVTQTPKHLITATGQRVTLRCSPRSGDLSVYWYQQSLDQGLQFLIQYYNGEERAKGNILERFSAQQFPDLHSELNLSSLELGDSALYFCASSVEGSSYEQYFGPGTRLTVT.